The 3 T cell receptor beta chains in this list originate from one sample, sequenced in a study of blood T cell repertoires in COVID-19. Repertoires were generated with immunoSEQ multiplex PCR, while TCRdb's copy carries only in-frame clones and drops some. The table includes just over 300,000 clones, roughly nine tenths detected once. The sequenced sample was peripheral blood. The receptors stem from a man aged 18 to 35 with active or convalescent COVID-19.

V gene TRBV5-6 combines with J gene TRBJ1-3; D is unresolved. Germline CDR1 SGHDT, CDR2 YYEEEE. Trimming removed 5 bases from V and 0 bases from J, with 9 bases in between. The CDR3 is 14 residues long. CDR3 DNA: TGTGCCAGCAGTACGGGTCACTCTGGAAACACCATATATTTT. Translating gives CASSTGHSGNTIYF.

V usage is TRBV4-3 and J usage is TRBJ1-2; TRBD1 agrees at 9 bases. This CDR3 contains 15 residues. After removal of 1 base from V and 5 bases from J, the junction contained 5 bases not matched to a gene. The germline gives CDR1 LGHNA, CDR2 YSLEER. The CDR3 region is CASSQGGGQGYGYTF. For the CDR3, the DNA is TGCGCCAGCAGCCAAGGGGGGGGACAGGGTTATGGCTACACCTTC.

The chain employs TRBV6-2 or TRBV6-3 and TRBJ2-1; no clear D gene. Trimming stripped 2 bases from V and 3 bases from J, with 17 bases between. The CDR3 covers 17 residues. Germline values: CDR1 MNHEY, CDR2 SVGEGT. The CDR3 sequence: CASSYDSLRPGYNEQFF. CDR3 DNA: TGTGCCAGCAGTTACGACTCACTTCGGCCCGGCTACAATGAGCAGTTCTTC.